This TCR beta chain came from a study of blood T cell repertoires in COVID-19 (dated by TCRdb to about 2020). Notes on the research overall: Samples from collaborators originated in the United States, Italy and Spain and spanned both the acute and convalescent phases of COVID-19. The material from the prospective study consisted of cDNA or gDNA derived from T cells, B-cell-depleted T cells, or PBMCs. Subjects who had been exposed to COVID-19, were actively infected with it, or had recovered from it provided the deeply sampled blood TCRbeta repertoires that made up the dataset. The repertoires were made available in a free public database intended to serve as a resource for research on the immune response to SARS-CoV-2. The samples were drawn from the first 160 participants of the ongoing ImmuneRACE study and from 1,254 subjects provided by 6 global collaborators. Nearly every sample came with metadata listing a de-identified subject ID, COVID-19 status, age in years and sex. Where HLA class I and class II types were available, the types were taken from metadata supplied by the sample provider, not from assay-based typing. What the research found in general, with its limitations: Clinical and demographic metadata were provided uncurated, with the amount varying by source and participant.

With respect to this clone: The antigen it binds to is not known. No much larger clone is present one base from it, and per-base qualities are unavailable.

The immunoSEQ Assay, a bias-controlled multiplex PCR, was used to amplify TCRbeta CDR3 regions from genomic DNA. In the source study's methods: The number of nucleated cells in each sample was estimated by amplification of reference gene primers within the assay. To quantify the absolute abundance of each unique TCRbeta CDR3 rearrangement, sequence reads were collapsed and filtered. For each sample, productive Simpson clonality was calculated as the square root of Simpson's diversity index over productive rearrangements. TCRdb re-hosts the immuneACCESS table, in-frame sequences only. Its copies lack some clones; in the studies checked, an unresolved V gene accounts for under half of them, and the cause for the rest is not known. That table furnishes V, J and clone size, whereas the DNA furnished D and trimming. A total of 310,000 or so clones appear in this sample, roughly nine tenths of them only once. The ten largest clones capture 2.2% of the sample.

CDR1 SGHRS and CDR2 YFSETQ were looked up in the germline V gene. The V end loses 0 bases and the J end loses 7 bases, and a stretch of 8 bases separates them. The CDR3 numbers 12 residues from cysteine through phenylalanine. Only the CDR3 region is kept as DNA, spanning 36 bases read in frame from base 1. In Seattle, one collaborating source enrolled patients while the infection was active and tracked those patients longitudinally over the course of disease. The collaborating institutions used their own protocols to collect whole blood in K2EDTA tubes. For TCRbeta analysis, collaborators shipped samples as frozen whole blood, isolated PBMCs, or DNA extracted from either of those sample types.

This receptor was taken from a woman in her 30s with COVID-19, enrolled during active disease. The chain couples TRBV5-1 to TRBJ2-7, with no D gene named confidently. Sequenced input: peripheral blood. For the CDR3, the sequence is CASSLAAEEQYF. The base sequence is TGCGCCAGCAGCTTGGCCGCAGAAGAGCAGTACTTC.